The clone carrying this T cell receptor (beta chain) was recorded many times. The germline gene is not matched at one end of the junction; a read error may be the cause. This entry belongs to a study of human T cells and chemical hapten exposure. For the study at large: Throughout a study of 20 to 25 weeks, patients underwent weekly scalp administration of diphenylcyclopropenone doses.

Germline assignment: CDR1 SNHLY and CDR2 FYNNEI. The CDR3 consists of 13 residues. TCRdb reanalysed the RACE reads using MiXCR and keeps one entry per CDR3 protein. The data hold fewer than 60,000 distinct CDR3 sequences, with about 9% observed a single time. Time point described: patch test 1, 2 weeks after DPC sensitization. The treatment here: therapeutic diphenylcyclopropenone sensitization with weekly scalp DPC. Total RNA was isolated from unfractionated whole blood. The chain links TRBV2 to TRBJ2-7, with D tentatively TRBD1 or TRBD2 (5 bases each). Specimen: whole blood, collected in connection with sensitization to the hapten diphenylcyclopropenone (DPC). The sequence came from a woman in her fifties or sixties with alopecia areata. Some clones in this sample may be carry-over from other donors' samples. CDR3 region: CASSERQKGPTTF. CDR3 sequence (DNA): TGTGCCAGCAGTGAAAGGCAGAAGGGACCCACTACCTTC.